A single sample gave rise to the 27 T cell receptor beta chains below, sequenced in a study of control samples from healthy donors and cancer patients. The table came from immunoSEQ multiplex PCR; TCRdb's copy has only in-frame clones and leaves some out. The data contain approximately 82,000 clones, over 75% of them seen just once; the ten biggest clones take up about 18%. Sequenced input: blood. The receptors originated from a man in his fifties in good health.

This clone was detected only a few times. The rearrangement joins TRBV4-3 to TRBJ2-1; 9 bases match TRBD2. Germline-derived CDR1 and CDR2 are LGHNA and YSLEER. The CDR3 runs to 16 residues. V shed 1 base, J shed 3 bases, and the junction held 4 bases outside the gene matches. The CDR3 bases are TGCGCCAGCAGCCAAGTGGCTAGCGGGGACTACAATGAGCAGTTCTTC. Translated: CASSQVASGDYNEQFF.

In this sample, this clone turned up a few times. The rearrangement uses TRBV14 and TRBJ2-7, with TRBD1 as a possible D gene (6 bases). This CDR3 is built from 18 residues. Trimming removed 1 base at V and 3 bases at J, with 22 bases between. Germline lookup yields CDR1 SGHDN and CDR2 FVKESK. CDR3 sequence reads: CASSQVPHLKTGNYEQYV. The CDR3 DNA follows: TGTGCCAGCAGCCAAGTCCCCCACCTTAAGACAGGTAACTACGAGCAGTACGTC.

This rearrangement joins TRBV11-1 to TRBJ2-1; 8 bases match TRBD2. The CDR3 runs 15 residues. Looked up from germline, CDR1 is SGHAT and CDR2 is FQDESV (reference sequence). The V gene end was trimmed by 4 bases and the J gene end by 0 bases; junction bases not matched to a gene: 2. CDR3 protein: CASSWSGSSYNEQFF. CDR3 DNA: TGTGCCAGCAGCTGGAGCGGGAGCTCCTACAATGAGCAGTTCTTC.

Here the CDR3 DNA reads TGTGCCAGCAGCTTATACTTAGCGGGTAGCACAGATACGCAGTATTTT. Translated, it gives CASSLYLAGSTDTQYF. The J gene is TRBJ2-3, the V gene TRBV7-2; 7 nucleotides match TRBD2. Trimming cost V 2 bases and J 0 bases; bases outside gene matches: 5. There are 16 residues in the CDR3. From germline, CDR1 is SGHTA and CDR2 FQGNSA.

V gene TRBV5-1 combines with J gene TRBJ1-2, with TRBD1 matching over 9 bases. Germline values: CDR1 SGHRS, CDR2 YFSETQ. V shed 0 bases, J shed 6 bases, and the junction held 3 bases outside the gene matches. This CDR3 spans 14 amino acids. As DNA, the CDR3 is TGCGCCAGCAGCTTGGGGGGACAGGGAAATGGCTACACCTTC. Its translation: CASSLGGQGNGYTF. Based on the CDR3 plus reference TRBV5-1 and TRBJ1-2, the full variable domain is KAGVTQTPRYLIKTRGQQVTLSCSPISGHRSVSWYQQTPGQGLQFLFEYFSETQRNKGNFPGRFSGRQFSNSRSEMNVSTLELGDSALYLCASSLGGQGNGYTFGSGTRLTVV.

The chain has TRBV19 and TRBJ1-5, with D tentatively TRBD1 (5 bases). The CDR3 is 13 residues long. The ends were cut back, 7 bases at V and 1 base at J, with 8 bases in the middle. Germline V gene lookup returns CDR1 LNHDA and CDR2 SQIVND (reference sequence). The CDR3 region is CASTDRSNQPQHF. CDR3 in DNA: TGTGCCAGTACCGACAGAAGCAATCAGCCCCAGCATTTT. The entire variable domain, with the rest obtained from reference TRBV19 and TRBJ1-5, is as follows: DGGITQSPKYLFRKEGQNVTLSCEQNLNHDAMYWYRQDPGQGLRLIYYSQIVNDFQKGDIAEGYSVSREKKESFPLTVTSAQKNPTAFYLCASTDRSNQPQHFGDGTRLSIL.

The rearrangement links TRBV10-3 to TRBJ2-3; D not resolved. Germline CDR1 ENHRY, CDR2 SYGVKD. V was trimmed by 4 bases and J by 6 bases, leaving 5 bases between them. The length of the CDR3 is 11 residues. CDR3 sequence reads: CAISGLDTQYF. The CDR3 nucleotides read TGTGCCATCAGTGGCCTGGATACGCAGTATTTT.

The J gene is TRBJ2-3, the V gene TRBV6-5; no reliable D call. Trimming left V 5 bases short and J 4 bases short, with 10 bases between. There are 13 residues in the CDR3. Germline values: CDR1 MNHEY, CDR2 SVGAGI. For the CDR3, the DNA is TGTGCCAGCAGTCACCTTCTCGCAGATACGCAGTATTTT. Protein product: CASSHLLADTQYF.

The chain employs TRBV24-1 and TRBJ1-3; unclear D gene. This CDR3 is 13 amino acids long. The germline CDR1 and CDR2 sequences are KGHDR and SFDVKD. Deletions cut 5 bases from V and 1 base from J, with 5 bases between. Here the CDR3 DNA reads TGTGCCACCAGTGCTTCATCTGGAAACACCATATATTTT. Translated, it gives CATSASSGNTIYF.

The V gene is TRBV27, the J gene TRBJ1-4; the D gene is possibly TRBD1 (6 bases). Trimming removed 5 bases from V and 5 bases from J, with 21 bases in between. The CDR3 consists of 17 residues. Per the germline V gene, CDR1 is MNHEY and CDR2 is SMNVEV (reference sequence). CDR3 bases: TGTGCCAGCAGTCAATTTTACAGGGTAGGGGCAAATGAAAAACTGTTTTTT. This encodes CASSQFYRVGANEKLFF.

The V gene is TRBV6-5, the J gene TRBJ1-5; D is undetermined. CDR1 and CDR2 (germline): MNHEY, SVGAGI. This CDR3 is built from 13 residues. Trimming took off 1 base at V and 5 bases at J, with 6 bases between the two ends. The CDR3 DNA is TGTGCCAGCAGTTACTTTGGGGATCAGCCCCAGCATTTT. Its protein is CASSYFGDQPQHF.

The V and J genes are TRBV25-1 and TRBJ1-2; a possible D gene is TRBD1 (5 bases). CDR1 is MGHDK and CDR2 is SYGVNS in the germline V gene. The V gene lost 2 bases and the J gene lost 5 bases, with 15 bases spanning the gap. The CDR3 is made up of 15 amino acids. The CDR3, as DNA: TGTGCCAGCAGTGAAGGAGGGGAGGGCGGATATGGCTACACCTTC. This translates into CASSEGGEGGYGYTF.

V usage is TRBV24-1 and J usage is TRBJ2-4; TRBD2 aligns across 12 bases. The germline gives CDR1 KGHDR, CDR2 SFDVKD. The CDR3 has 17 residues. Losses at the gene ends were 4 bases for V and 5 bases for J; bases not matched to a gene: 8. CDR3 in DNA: TGTGCCACCAGTGACCGGTCTAGCGGGGGGGCCGAAAACATTCAGTACTTC. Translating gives CATSDRSSGGAENIQYF.

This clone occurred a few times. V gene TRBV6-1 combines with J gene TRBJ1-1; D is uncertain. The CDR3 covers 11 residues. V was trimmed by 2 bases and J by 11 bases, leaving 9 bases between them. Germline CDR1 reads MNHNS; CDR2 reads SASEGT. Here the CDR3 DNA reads TGTGCCAGCAGTGAAAGGAGTCTGGCTTTCTTT. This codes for CASSERSLAFF.

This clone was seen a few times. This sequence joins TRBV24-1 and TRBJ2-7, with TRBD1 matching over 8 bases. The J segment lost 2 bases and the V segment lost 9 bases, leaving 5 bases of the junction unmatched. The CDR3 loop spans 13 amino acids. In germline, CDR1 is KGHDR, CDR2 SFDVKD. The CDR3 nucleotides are TGTGCCACCGAGGGACAGGATACCTACGAGCAGTACTTC. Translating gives CATEGQDTYEQYF.

The CDR3 DNA sequence: TGTGCCAGCAGCCATAGGGACAGGGCCTACAATGAGCAGTTCTTC. Translated: CASSHRDRAYNEQFF. The chain carries TRBV7-9 and TRBJ2-1; 9 bases agree with TRBD1. Germline lookup yields CDR1 SEHNR and CDR2 FQNEAQ (reference sequence). The trim removed 5 bases at V and 2 bases at J, leaving 4 bases unmatched. The CDR3 is 15 residues long.

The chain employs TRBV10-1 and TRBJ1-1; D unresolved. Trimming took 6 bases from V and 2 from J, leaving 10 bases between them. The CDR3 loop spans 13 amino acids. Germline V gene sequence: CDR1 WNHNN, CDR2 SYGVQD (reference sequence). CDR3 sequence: CASRRALNTEAFF. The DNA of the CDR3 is TGCGCCAGCAGGAGGGCCCTAAACACTGAAGCTTTCTTT.

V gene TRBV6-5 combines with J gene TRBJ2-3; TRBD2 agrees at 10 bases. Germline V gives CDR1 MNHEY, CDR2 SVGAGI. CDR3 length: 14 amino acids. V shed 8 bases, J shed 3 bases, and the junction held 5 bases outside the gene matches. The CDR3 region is CASVQRGGTDTQYF. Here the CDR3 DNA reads TGTGCCAGCGTTCAGCGGGGGGGGACAGATACGCAGTATTTT.

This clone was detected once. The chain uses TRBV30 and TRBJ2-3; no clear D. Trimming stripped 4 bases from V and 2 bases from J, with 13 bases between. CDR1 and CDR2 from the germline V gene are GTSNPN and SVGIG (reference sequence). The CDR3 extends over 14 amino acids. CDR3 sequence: CAWKAAGSTDTQYF. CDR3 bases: TGTGCCTGGAAGGCGGCTGGGTCCACAGATACGCAGTATTTT.

DNA for the CDR3: TGCGCCAGCAGCCTGAAATACAATGAGCAGTTCTTC. Translation gives CASSLKYNEQFF. The chain uses TRBV4-1 and TRBJ2-1; D remains unclear. The germline V gene encodes CDR1 MGHRA and CDR2 YSYEKL. The CDR3 totals 12 residues. Trimming removed 4 bases at V and 4 bases at J, with 5 bases between.

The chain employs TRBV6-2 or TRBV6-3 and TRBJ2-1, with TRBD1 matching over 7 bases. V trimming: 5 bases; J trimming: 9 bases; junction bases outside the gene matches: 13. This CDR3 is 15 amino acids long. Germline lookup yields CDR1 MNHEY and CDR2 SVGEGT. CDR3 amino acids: CASSPNPTGVSEQFF. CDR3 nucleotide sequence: TGTGCCAGCAGTCCAAATCCCACAGGGGTGAGTGAGCAGTTCTTC.

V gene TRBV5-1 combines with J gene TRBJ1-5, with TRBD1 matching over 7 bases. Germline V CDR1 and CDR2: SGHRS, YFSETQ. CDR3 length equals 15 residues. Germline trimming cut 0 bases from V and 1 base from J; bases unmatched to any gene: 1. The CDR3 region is CASSLEGQSNQPQHF. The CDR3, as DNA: TGCGCCAGCAGCTTGGAGGGACAGAGCAATCAGCCCCAGCATTTT. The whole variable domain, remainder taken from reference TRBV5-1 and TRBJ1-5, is KAGVTQTPRYLIKTRGQQVTLSCSPISGHRSVSWYQQTPGQGLQFLFEYFSETQRNKGNFPGRFSGRQFSNSRSEMNVSTLELGDSALYLCASSLEGQSNQPQHFGDGTRLSIL.

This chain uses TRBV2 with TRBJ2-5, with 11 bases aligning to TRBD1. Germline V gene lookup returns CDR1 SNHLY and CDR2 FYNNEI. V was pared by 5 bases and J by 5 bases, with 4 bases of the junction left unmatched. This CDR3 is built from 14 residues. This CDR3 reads CASSTRTGGETQYF. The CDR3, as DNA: TGTGCCAGCAGTACTCGGACAGGGGGCGAGACCCAGTACTTC.

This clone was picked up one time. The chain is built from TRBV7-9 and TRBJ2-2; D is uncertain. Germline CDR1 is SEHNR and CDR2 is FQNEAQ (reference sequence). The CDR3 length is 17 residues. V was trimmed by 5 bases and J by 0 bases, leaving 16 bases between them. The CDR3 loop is CASSRSPLKANTGELFF. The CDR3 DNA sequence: TGTGCCAGCAGCCGTTCCCCGTTGAAGGCGAACACCGGGGAGCTGTTTTTT.

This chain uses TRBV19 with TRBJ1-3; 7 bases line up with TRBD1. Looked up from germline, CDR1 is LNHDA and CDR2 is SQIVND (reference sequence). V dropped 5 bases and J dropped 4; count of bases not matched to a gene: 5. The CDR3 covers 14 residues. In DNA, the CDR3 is TGTGCCAGTAGTCCCACAGGGGTCGGAAACACCATATATTTT. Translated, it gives CASSPTGVGNTIYF.

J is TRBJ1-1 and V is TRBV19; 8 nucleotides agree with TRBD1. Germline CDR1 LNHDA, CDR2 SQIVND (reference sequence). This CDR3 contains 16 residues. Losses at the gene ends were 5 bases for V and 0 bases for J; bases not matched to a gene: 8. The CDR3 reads CASSPGQGRMNTEAFF. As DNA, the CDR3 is TGTGCCAGTAGTCCAGGACAGGGAAGGATGAACACTGAAGCTTTCTTT.

The CDR3 DNA is TGCGCCAGCAGTGAAAGCGGCACCAGACGCTACGAGCAGTACGTC. Protein product: CASSESGTRRYEQYV. This chain uses TRBV10-2 with TRBJ2-7, with D possibly TRBD2 on 5 matching bases. Germline V gene lookup returns CDR1 WSHSY and CDR2 SAAADI. Trimming left V 3 bases short and J 3 bases short, with 15 bases between. This CDR3 is built from 15 residues.